These T cell receptor beta chains were read from a single sample in a study of cytomegalovirus exposure and HLA in healthy donors. The protocol was immunoSEQ multiplex PCR, while the TCRdb copy is restricted to in-frame clones and leaves out a portion. The repertoire holds 150,000 to 200,000 clones, nearly 80% seen once, with roughly 14% in the top ten. Sequencing was done on a sample of PBMCs. The receptors stem from a woman between 40 and 50 years old in good health and CMV-seronegative. Each CDR3 is given with its conserved first and last residue. The order of the fields is clone size, V gene, D gene, J gene, CDR3 DNA, CDR3 protein. The D gene is left open where the match is weak. Rows give clone size only sometimes, using once, few, many, or a class for an expanded clone.

clone_size: .
v_call: TRBV7-7
d_call: .
j_call: TRBJ2-2
cdr3_nt: TGTGCTAGCAGCGAGTCAGGGGTTTCTACCGGGGAGCTGTTTTTT
cdr3_aa: CASSESGVSTGELFF

clone_size: .
v_call: TRBV14
d_call: TRBD1
j_call: TRBJ1-1
cdr3_nt: TGTGCCAGCAGCCAACTACAGGGGGCGAACACTGAAGCTTTCTTT
cdr3_aa: CASSQLQGANTEAFF

clone_size: .
v_call: TRBV27
d_call: TRBD1
j_call: TRBJ2-1
cdr3_nt: TGTGCCAGCAGTTTCCGGACAGGGGCGTACAATGAGCAGTTCTTC
cdr3_aa: CASSFRTGAYNEQFF

clone_size: .
v_call: TRBV23-1
d_call: TRBD1
j_call: TRBJ2-5
cdr3_nt: TGCGCCAGCAGTCGCGACGGACAGGGGGCGCAGGCAGGGGAGACCCAGTACTTC
cdr3_aa: CASSRDGQGAQAGETQYF

clone_size: .
v_call: TRBV7-8
d_call: TRBD2
j_call: TRBJ2-5
cdr3_nt: TGTGCCAGCAGCCCGAGGACTAGCGGGGGGTACCAAGAGACCCAGTACTTC
cdr3_aa: CASSPRTSGGYQETQYF

clone_size: few
v_call: TRBV7-6
d_call: .
j_call: TRBJ2-2
cdr3_nt: TGTGCCAGCAGCTTAAATGACGGGGTGAACACCGGGGAGCTGTTTTTT
cdr3_aa: CASSLNDGVNTGELFF

clone_size: .
v_call: TRBV5-6
d_call: TRBD2
j_call: TRBJ2-7
cdr3_nt: TGTGCCAGCAGCCAGACTAGCTTCATCCCCTACGAGCAGTACTTC
cdr3_aa: CASSQTSFIPYEQYF

clone_size: .
v_call: TRBV29-1
d_call: TRBD1
j_call: TRBJ1-2
cdr3_nt: TGCAGCGCTAGCCAACAGGGGAATGGTGGCTACACCTTC
cdr3_aa: CSASQQGNGGYTF

clone_size: .
v_call: TRBV4-1
d_call: .
j_call: TRBJ2-7
cdr3_nt: TGCGCCAGCAGCCTCCTCCCCCGCGACGAGCAGTACTTC
cdr3_aa: CASSLLPRDEQYF

clone_size: .
v_call: TRBV11-3
d_call: TRBD1
j_call: TRBJ2-1
cdr3_nt: TGTGCCAGCAGCTTTGGACAGGGGAGACCAAATGAGCAGTTCTTC
cdr3_aa: CASSFGQGRPNEQFF

clone_size: .
v_call: TRBV4-3
d_call: .
j_call: TRBJ2-1
cdr3_nt: TGCGCCAGCAGCCAAGATCACGGGGGGCCCTACAATGAGCAGTTCTTC
cdr3_aa: CASSQDHGGPYNEQFF

clone_size: .
v_call: TRBV19
d_call: .
j_call: TRBJ2-6
cdr3_nt: TGTGCCAGTAGTATACTGCATGCAGGGCTACGCTCTGGGGCCAACGTCCTGACTTTC
cdr3_aa: CASSILHAGLRSGANVLTF

clone_size: .
v_call: TRBV6-4
d_call: TRBD1
j_call: TRBJ1-1
cdr3_nt: TGTGCCAGCAGTTCCGGGACAGGGGAGGGGAACACTGAAGCTTTCTTT
cdr3_aa: CASSSGTGEGNTEAFF

clone_size: .
v_call: TRBV7-3
d_call: TRBD1
j_call: TRBJ2-1
cdr3_nt: TGTGCCAGCAGCGCCCAGGACAGGGGGGGGGACAATGAGCAGTTCTTC
cdr3_aa: CASSAQDRGGDNEQFF

clone_size: .
v_call: TRBV5-4
d_call: TRBD1
j_call: TRBJ2-5
cdr3_nt: TGTGCCAGCAGCTCCTCAGGGGGCAATATAGAGACCCAGTACTTC
cdr3_aa: CASSSSGGNIETQYF

clone_size: .
v_call: TRBV5-6
d_call: TRBD1
j_call: TRBJ1-6
cdr3_nt: TGTGCCAGCAGCTTGAGGACCGGGACAGCTGATAATTCACCCCTCCACTTT
cdr3_aa: CASSLRTGTADNSPLHF

clone_size: .
v_call: TRBV14
d_call: .
j_call: TRBJ1-6
cdr3_nt: TGTGCCAGCAGCCAAGTTCAGGGGTTCTATAATTCACCCCTCCACTTT
cdr3_aa: CASSQVQGFYNSPLHF

clone_size: .
v_call: TRBV7-2
d_call: TRBD2
j_call: TRBJ2-3
cdr3_nt: TGTGCCAGCAGCACCCTAGCGGGAGAGGTGGTAGATACGCAGTATTTT
cdr3_aa: CASSTLAGEVVDTQYF

clone_size: .
v_call: TRBV7-3
d_call: TRBD2
j_call: TRBJ2-1
cdr3_nt: TGTGCCAGCCCCGTCGGACTAGCGGAACCTGGGTCCTACAATGAGCAGTTCTTC
cdr3_aa: CASPVGLAEPGSYNEQFF

clone_size: .
v_call: TRBV28
d_call: TRBD2
j_call: TRBJ2-7
cdr3_nt: TGTGCCAGCAGCTTAGCGGGAGGGTACTCTTACGAGCAGTACTTC
cdr3_aa: CASSLAGGYSYEQYF

clone_size: .
v_call: TRBV6-6
d_call: TRBD1
j_call: TRBJ2-1
cdr3_nt: TGTGCCAGCAGTCTTTGGAGAGACAGGGAAAGGAATGAGCAGTTCTTC
cdr3_aa: CASSLWRDRERNEQFF

clone_size: .
v_call: TRBV18
d_call: .
j_call: TRBJ2-2
cdr3_nt: TGTGCCAGCTCACCGCGGAACGCGAACACCGGGGAGCTGTTTTTT
cdr3_aa: CASSPRNANTGELFF

clone_size: few
v_call: TRBV5-1
d_call: .
j_call: TRBJ1-1
cdr3_nt: TGCGCCAGCAGCCTAGGCGACCGTATGAACACTGAAGCTTTCTTT
cdr3_aa: CASSLGDRMNTEAFF

clone_size: .
v_call: TRBV19
d_call: TRBD1
j_call: TRBJ1-5
cdr3_nt: TGTGCCAGTAGTCCGGGGACAGATTATCAGCCCCAGCATTTT
cdr3_aa: CASSPGTDYQPQHF

clone_size: .
v_call: TRBV5-6
d_call: .
j_call: TRBJ1-3
cdr3_nt: TGTGCCAGCAGCTTGTACAACCGGGTCTCTGGAAACACCATATATTTT
cdr3_aa: CASSLYNRVSGNTIYF

clone_size: .
v_call: TRBV5-4
d_call: TRBD2
j_call: TRBJ2-7
cdr3_nt: TGTGCCAGCAGCCAAGATAGACTAGCGGGGGGGTCCTACGAGCAGTACTTC
cdr3_aa: CASSQDRLAGGSYEQYF

clone_size: .
v_call: TRBV11-3
d_call: TRBD1
j_call: TRBJ1-5
cdr3_nt: TGTGCCAGCAGCTTAGTGGGGGGACAGAGGGCAAGGGGCAATCAGCCCCAGCATTTT
cdr3_aa: CASSLVGGQRARGNQPQHF

clone_size: .
v_call: TRBV5-1
d_call: TRBD2
j_call: TRBJ2-1
cdr3_nt: TGCGCCAGCAGCTTACTAGCGGGTAACTCCTACAATGAGCAGTTCTTC
cdr3_aa: CASSLLAGNSYNEQFF

clone_size: .
v_call: TRBV19
d_call: TRBD1
j_call: TRBJ2-7
cdr3_nt: TGTGCCAGTAGTATAGCCCGGACAGGGCACGAGCAGTACTTC
cdr3_aa: CASSIARTGHEQYF

clone_size: .
v_call: TRBV13
d_call: .
j_call: TRBJ2-5
cdr3_nt: TGTGCCAGCAGCTCCACAAGGGGCCTGGATGAGACCCAGTACTTC
cdr3_aa: CASSSTRGLDETQYF

clone_size: .
v_call: TRBV10-3
d_call: .
j_call: TRBJ2-7
cdr3_nt: TGTGCCATCAGACCGGACTCACCCTACGAGCAGTACTTC
cdr3_aa: CAIRPDSPYEQYF

clone_size: .
v_call: TRBV27
d_call: TRBD1
j_call: TRBJ1-5
cdr3_nt: TGTGCCAGCAGTTTAGACGGGACAGATAATCAGCCCCAGCATTTT
cdr3_aa: CASSLDGTDNQPQHF

clone_size: .
v_call: TRBV4-3
d_call: .
j_call: TRBJ1-1
cdr3_nt: TGCGCCAGCAGCCCCGCCGAGGGCCGGGGAACTGAAGCTTTCTTT
cdr3_aa: CASSPAEGRGTEAFF

clone_size: few
v_call: TRBV11-3
d_call: .
j_call: TRBJ1-6
cdr3_nt: TGTGCCAGCAGCTCGGGGAGTTGGGATTCACCCCTCCACTTT
cdr3_aa: CASSSGSWDSPLHF

clone_size: .
v_call: TRBV6-5
d_call: TRBD2
j_call: TRBJ2-5
cdr3_nt: TGTGCCAGCAAGAAGCGGGGGTCCCCACAAGAGACCCAGTACTTC
cdr3_aa: CASKKRGSPQETQYF

clone_size: .
v_call: TRBV7-8
d_call: .
j_call: TRBJ2-7
cdr3_nt: TGTGCCAGCAGCAACTCTAGGTACTACGAGCAGTACTTC
cdr3_aa: CASSNSRYYEQYF

clone_size: .
v_call: TRBV5-4
d_call: TRBD2
j_call: TRBJ2-7
cdr3_nt: TGTGCCAGCAGCTTGGGGTCTAGCGGGTCCTACGAGCAGTACTTC
cdr3_aa: CASSLGSSGSYEQYF